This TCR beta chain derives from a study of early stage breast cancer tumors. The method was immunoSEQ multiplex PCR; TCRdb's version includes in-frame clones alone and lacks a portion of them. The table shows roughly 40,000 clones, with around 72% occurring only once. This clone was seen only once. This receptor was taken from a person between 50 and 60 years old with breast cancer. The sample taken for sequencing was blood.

The CDR3 is CASSLERDSYEQYF. CDR3 sequence (DNA): TGTGCCAGCAGTCTCGAACGGGACTCCTACGAGCAGTACTTC. The chain employs TRBV6-6 and TRBJ2-7; possibly TRBD2 for D (5 bases). The CDR3 contains 14 residues. Per the germline V gene, CDR1 is MNHNY and CDR2 is SVGAGI (reference sequence). V dropped 5 bases and J dropped 0 bases, with 11 bases sitting between them.